This T cell receptor beta chain was sequenced for a study of T cell changes during pregnancy in multiple sclerosis. V was trimmed by 7 bases and J by 3 bases, leaving 12 bases between them. The germline gives CDR1 SNHLY, CDR2 FYNNEI. This CDR3 spans 13 amino acids. TCRdb's copy holds only in-frame clones and misses some; the assay was immunoSEQ multiplex PCR. This table has about 77,000 clones, 85% to 95% appearing once. The receptor's source is a female donor in good health, enrolled as a control in a pregnancy study. The material sequenced was peripheral blood, taken after pregnancy. V gene TRBV2 combines with J gene TRBJ1-2, with TRBD1 as a possible D gene (5 bases). CDR3 amino acids: CASNRDSDYGYTF. The CDR3 coding sequence is TGTGCCAGCAATCGAGACAGCGACTATGGCTACACCTTC.